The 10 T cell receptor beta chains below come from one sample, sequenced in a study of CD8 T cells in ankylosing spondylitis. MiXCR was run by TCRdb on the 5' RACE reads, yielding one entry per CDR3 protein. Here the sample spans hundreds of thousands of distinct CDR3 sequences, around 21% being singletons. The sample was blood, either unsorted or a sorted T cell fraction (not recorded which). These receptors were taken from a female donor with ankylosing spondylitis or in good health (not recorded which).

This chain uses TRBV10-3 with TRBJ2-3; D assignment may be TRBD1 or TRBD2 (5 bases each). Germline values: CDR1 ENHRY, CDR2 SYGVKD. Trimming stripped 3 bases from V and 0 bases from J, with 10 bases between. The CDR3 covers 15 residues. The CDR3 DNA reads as TGTGCCATCAGTGACCCGGGACGCAGCACAGATACGCAGTATTTT. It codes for CAISDPGRSTDTQYF.

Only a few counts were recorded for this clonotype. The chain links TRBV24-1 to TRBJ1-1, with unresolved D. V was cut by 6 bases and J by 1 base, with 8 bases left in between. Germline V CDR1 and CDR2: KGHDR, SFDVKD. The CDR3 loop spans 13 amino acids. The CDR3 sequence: CATSSSGNTEAFF. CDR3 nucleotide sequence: TGTGCCACCAGTTCCTCAGGGAACACTGAAGCTTTCTTT.

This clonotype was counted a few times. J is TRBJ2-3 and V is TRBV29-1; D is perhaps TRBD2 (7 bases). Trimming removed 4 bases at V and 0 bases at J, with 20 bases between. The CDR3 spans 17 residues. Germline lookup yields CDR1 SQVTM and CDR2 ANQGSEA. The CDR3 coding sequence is TGCAGCGTTGCTGGCGGGAGAGGGGGGACTAGCACAGATACGCAGTATTTT. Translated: CSVAGGRGGTSTDTQYF.

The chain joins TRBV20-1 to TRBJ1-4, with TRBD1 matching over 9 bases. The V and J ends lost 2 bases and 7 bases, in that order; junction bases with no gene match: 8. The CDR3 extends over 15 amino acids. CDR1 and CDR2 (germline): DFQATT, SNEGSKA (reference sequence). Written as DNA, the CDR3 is TGCAGTGCTAGACTGGACAGGGGATCGGGTGAAAAACTGTTTTTT. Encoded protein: CSARLDRGSGEKLFF.

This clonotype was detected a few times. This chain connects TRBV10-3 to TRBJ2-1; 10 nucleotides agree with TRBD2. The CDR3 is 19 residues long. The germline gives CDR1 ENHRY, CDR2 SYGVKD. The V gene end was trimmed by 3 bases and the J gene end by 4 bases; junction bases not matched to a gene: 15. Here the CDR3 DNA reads TGTGCCATCAGTGAAATTACTCTTGGACTAGCGGTAGGATACAATGAGCAGTTCTTC. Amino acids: CAISEITLGLAVGYNEQFF.

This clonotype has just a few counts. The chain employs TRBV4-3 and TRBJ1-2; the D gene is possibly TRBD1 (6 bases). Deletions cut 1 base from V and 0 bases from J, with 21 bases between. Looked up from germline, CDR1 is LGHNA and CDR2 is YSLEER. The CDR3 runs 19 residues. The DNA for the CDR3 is TGCGCCAGCAGCCAAGCATGGGGACTAAACCCAGGGGCTAACTATGGCTACACCTTC. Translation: CASSQAWGLNPGANYGYTF.

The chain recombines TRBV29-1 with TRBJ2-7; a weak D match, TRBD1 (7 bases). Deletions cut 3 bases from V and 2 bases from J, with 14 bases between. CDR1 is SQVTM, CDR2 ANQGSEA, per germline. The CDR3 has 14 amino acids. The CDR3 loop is CSVEGGQRTYEQYF. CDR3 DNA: TGCAGCGTTGAGGGGGGACAGAGAACCTACGAGCAGTACTTC.

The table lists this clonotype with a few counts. The CDR3: CASRTSGRGKETQYF. The DNA of the CDR3 is TGTGCCAGCAGGACTAGCGGGAGAGGGAAGGAGACCCAGTACTTC. This rearrangement joins TRBV6-1 to TRBJ2-5; 12 nucleotides agree with TRBD2. Germline assignment: CDR1 MNHNS and CDR2 SASEGT. Germline trimming cut 6 bases from V and 5 bases from J; bases unmatched to any gene: 7. This CDR3 region has 15 residues.

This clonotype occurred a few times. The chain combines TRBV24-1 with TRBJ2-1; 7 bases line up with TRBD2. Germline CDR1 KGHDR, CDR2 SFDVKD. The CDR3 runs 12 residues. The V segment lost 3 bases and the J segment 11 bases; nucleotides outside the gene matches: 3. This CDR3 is CATSDGGEKQFF. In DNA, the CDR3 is TGTGCCACCAGTGATGGGGGGGAAAAGCAGTTCTTC.

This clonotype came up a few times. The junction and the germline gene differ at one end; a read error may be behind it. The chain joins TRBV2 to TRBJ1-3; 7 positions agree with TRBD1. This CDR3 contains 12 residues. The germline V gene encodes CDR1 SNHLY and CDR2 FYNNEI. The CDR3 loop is CASREGQVSIYF. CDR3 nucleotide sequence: TGTGCCAGCAGGGAAGGACAGGTCTCCATATATTTT.